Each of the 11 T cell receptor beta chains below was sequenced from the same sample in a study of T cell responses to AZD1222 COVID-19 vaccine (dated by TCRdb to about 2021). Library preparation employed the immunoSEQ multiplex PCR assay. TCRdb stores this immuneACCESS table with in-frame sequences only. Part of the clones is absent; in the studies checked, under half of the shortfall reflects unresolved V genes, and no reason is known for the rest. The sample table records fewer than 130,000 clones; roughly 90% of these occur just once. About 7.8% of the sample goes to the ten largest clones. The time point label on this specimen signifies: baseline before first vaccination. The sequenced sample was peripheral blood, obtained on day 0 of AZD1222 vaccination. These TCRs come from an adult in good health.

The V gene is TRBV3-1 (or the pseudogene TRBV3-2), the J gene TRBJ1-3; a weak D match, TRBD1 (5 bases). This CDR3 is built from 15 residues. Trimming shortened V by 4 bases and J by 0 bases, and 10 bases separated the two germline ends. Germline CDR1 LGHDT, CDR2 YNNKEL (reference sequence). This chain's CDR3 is CASSPGRTSGNTIYF. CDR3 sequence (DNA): TGTGCCAGCAGCCCGGGACGGACCTCTGGAAACACCATATATTTT.

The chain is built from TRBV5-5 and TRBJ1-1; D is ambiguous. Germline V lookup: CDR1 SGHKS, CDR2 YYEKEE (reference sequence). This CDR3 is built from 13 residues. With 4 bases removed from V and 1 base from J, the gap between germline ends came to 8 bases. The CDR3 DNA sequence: TGTGCCAGCAGCGTGTCCGGGAACACTGAAGCTTTCTTT. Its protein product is CASSVSGNTEAFF. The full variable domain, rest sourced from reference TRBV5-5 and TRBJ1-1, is DAGVTQSPTHLIKTRGQQVTLRCSPISGHKSVSWYQQVLGQGPQFIFQYYEKEERGRGNFPDRFSARQFPNYSSELNVNALLLGDSALYLCASSVSGNTEAFFGQGTRLTVV.

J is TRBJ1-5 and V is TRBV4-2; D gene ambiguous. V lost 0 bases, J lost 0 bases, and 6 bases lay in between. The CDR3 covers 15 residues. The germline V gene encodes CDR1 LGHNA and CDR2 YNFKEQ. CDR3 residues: CASSQESGSNQPQHF. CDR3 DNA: TGTGCCAGCAGCCAAGAATCAGGTAGCAATCAGCCCCAGCATTTT.

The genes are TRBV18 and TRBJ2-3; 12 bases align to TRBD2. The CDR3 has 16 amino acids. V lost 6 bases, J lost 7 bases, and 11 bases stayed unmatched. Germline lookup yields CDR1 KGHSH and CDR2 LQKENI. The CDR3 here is CASSPTSGGRGYTQYF. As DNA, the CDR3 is TGTGCCAGCTCTCCGACTAGCGGGGGACGCGGATATACGCAGTATTTT. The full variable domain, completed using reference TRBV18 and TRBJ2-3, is NAGVMQNPRHLVRRRGQEARLRCSPMKGHSHVYWYRQLPEEGLKFMVYLQKENIIDESGMPKERFSAEFPKEGPSILRIQQVVRGDSAAYFCASSPTSGGRGYTQYFGPGTRLTVL.

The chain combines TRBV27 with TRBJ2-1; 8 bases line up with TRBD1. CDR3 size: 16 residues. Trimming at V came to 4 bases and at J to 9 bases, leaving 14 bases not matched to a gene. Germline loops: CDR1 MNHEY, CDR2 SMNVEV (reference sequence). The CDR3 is CASSSQGTGKGLEQFF. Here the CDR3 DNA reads TGTGCCAGCAGTTCCCAGGGGACAGGTAAAGGCCTTGAGCAGTTCTTC.

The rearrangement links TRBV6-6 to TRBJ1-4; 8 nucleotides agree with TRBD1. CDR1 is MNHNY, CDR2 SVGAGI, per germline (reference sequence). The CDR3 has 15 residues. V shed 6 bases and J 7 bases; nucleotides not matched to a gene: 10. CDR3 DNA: TGTGCCAGCAGCCTTGACAGGGGACCGGGTGAAAAACTGTTTTTT. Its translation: CASSLDRGPGEKLFF.

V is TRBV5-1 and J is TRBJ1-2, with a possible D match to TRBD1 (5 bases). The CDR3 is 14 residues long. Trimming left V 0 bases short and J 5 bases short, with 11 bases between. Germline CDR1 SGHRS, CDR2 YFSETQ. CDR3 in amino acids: CASSLAGAGYGYTF. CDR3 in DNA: TGCGCCAGCAGCTTGGCCGGGGCGGGGTATGGCTACACCTTC.

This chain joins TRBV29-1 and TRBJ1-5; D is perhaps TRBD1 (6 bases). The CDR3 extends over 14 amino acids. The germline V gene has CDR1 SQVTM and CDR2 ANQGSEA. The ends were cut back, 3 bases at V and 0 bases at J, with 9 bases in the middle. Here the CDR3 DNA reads TGCAGCGTTGAGACAGGCAATAGCAATCAGCCCCAGCATTTT. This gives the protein CSVETGNSNQPQHF.

The CDR3 DNA reads as TGTGCCAGCAGTTTGGACGCATACGAGCAGTACTTC. It encodes CASSLDAYEQYF. This chain connects TRBV28 to TRBJ2-7; D uncertain. Germline V gene sequence: CDR1 MDHEN, CDR2 SYDVKM. The CDR3 has 12 amino acids. V lost 3 bases to trimming and J lost 4 bases, with 7 bases between them.

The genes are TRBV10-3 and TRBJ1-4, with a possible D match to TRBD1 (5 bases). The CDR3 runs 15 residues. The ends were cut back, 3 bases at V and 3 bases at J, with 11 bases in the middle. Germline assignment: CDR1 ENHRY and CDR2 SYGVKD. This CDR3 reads CAISDHDSPNEKLFF. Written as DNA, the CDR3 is TGTGCCATCAGTGACCATGACAGTCCTAATGAAAAACTGTTTTTT.

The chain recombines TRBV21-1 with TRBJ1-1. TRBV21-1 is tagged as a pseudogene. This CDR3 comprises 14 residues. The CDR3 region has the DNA TGTGCCAGCAGCGGCGGGAGTCGGGACACTGAAGCTTTCTTT. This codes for CASSGGSRDTEAFF.